This TCR beta chain derives from a study of blood T cell repertoires in COVID-19. At the level of the study: PBMCs, B-cell-depleted T cells, or T cells were the source of the cDNA or gDNA that made up the material.

This clone showed up many times. The CDR3 consists of 14 residues. Trimming took off 1 base at V and 3 bases at J, with 9 bases between the two ends. Per the germline V gene, CDR1 is SGHVS and CDR2 is FNYEAQ. Assay: immunoSEQ multiplex PCR; the TCRdb copy retains only in-frame clones and omits some. The table has about 54,000 clones, about four fifths seen once; the top ten hold 4% to 5.5%. Sequences were obtained from peripheral blood. The receptor's source is a woman aged 55-69 years with acute or convalescent COVID-19. The chain links TRBV7-6 to TRBJ1-2, with unresolved D. The DNA of the CDR3 is TGTGCCAGCAGCTTAGACGTCGGGGACTATGGCTACACCTTC. It translates to CASSLDVGDYGYTF.